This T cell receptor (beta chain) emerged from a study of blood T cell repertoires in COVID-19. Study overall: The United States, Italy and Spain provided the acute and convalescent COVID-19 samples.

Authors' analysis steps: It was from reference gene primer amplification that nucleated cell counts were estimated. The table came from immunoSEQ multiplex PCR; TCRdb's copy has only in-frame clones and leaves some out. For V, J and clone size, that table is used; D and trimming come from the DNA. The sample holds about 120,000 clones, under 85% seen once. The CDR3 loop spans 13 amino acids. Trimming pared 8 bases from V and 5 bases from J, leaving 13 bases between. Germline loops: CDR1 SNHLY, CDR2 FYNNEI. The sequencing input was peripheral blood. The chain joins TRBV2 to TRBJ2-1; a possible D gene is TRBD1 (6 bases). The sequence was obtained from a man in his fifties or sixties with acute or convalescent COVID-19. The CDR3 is CASARDTNNEQFF. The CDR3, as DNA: TGTGCCAGCGCCCGGGACACCAACAATGAGCAGTTCTTC.